This TCR beta chain came from a study of blood T cell repertoires in COVID-19. The protocol was immunoSEQ multiplex PCR, while the TCRdb copy is restricted to in-frame clones and leaves out a portion. Among tens of thousands of clones, 85% were seen once, and the ten largest hold 3.4%. Germline V CDR1 and CDR2: LGHNT, FRNRAP. The CDR3 contains 13 residues. V gave up 1 base and J gave up 8 bases, with 6 bases separating them. The rearrangement joins TRBV12-5 to TRBJ1-6; D remains ambiguous. This TCR was recovered from a man between 45 and 60 years old with acute or convalescent COVID-19. Sample: peripheral blood. The CDR3: CASGLEADSPLHF. The CDR3 DNA follows: TGTGCTAGTGGTTTGGAGGCGGATTCACCCCTCCACTTT.